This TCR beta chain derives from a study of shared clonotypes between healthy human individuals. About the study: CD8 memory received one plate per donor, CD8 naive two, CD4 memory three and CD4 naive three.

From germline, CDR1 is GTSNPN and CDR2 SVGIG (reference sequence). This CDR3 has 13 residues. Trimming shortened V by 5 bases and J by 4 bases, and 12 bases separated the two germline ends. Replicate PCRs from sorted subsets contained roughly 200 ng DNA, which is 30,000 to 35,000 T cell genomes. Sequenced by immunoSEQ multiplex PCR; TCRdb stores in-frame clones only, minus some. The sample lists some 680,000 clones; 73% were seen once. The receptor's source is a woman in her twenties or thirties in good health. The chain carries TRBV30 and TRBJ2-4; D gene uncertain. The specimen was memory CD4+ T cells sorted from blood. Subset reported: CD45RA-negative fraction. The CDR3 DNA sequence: TGTGCCTGGGACCCTGGGTATAAAAACATTCAGTACTTC. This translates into CAWDPGYKNIQYF.